This T cell receptor beta chain was captured by sequencing in a study of T-cell memory formation after mild COVID-19. Study summary: Largely donor-specific TCR clusters were found.

About this clonotype itself: Its antigen remains unidentified.

Sample barcodes and UMIs were carried by the TCR alpha and TCR beta cDNA libraries that 5'RACE generated with constant-segment primers. TCRdb redid the calling of the 5' RACE reads with MiXCR, one entry per CDR3 protein. The sample lists roughly 280,000 distinct CDR3 sequences; around 15% were seen once. This CDR3 spans 13 amino acids. Germline CDR1 and CDR2: SGHAT and FQNNGV. The V end was cut by 5 bases, the J end by 5 bases, with 12 bases between. Findings and caveats of the study: Clones contracting across day 15 to 85 had a balanced CD4/CD8 profile; later expanding clones leaned CD4+. In second-wave clones peaking day 37, SARS-CoV-2 specificity remained unconfirmed.

The chain joins TRBV11-2 to TRBJ2-5; either TRBD1 or TRBD2 may supply D (5 bases each). The sequence was collected from a man between 18 and 35 years old who had mild COVID-19 (a few samples of this study predate the infection). Cell type and time point are not known. The sample was PBMCs or a T cell subset sorted from them (not recorded which). CDR3 bases: TGTGCCAGCAGCCGAGGGGCTAGGGAGACCCAGTACTTC. It translates to CASSRGARETQYF.